The clone carrying this TCR beta chain has a handful of counts. The antigen is undetermined. The data belong to a study of memory CD4+ T cells and cytomegalovirus serostatus. The overall study: This sample comes from healthy Belgian adults, roughly nine CMV seropositive, under 25 seronegative.

From germline, CDR1 is GTSNPN and CDR2 SVGIG (reference sequence). This CDR3 contains 13 residues. Trimming took off 3 bases at V and 10 bases at J, with 18 bases between the two ends. Data came from immunoSEQ multiplex PCR; TCRdb stores just in-frame clones and leaves some out. The data show roughly 42,000 clones, about three quarters seen once. Broader study findings: CD4+ memory repertoires contained about 40% of the roughly 150 reported CMV TCRbeta sequences. Median bootstrapped AUC for CMV status was approximately 0.96 originally, around 0.91 US-trained.

Single viable CD3+CD4+CD8-CD45RO+ cells were sorted as the memory CD4+ T cells. Serum IgG to CMV pp150, pp28, p38 and p52 defined serostatus. The TCR was taken from an adult in good health and CMV-seronegative. The chain uses TRBV30 and TRBJ1-1, with D uncertain. The source material was memory CD4+ T cells from blood. CDR3 nucleotide sequence: TGTGCCTGGAGCGCGCCAGGCCCGGGAGGAGCTTTCTTT. As protein: CAWSAPGPGGAFF.